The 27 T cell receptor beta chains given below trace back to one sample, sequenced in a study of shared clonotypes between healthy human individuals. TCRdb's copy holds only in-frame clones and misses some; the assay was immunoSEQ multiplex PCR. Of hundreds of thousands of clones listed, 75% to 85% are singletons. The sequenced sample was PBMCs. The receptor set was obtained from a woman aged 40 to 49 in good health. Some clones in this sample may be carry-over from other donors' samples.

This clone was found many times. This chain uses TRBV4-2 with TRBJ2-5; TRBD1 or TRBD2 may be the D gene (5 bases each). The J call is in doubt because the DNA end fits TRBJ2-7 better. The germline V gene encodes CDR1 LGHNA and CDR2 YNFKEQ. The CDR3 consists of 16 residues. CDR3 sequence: CASSQDEGQGVDEQYF. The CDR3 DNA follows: TGTGCCAGCAGCCAAGACGAGGGGCAGGGCGTCGACGAGCAGTACTTC.

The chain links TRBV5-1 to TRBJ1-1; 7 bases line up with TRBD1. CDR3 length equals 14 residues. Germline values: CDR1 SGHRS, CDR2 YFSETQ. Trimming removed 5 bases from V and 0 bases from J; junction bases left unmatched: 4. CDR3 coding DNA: TGCGCCAGCAGTTACAGGGGCCTGAACACTGAAGCTTTCTTT. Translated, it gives CASSYRGLNTEAFF.

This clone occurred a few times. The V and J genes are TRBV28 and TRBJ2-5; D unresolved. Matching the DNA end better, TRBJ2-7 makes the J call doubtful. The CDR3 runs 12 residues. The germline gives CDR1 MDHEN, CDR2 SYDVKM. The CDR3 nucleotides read TGTGCCAGCAGTTCGGTGTACTACGAGCAGTACTTC. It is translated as CASSSVYYEQYF.

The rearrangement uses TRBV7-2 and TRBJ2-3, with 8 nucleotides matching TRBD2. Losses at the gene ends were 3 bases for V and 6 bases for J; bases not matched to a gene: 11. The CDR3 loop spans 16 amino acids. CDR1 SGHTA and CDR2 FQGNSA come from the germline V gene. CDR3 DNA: TGTGCCAGCAGCTTCTCCCCTTCGGGAGGGGGGGATACGCAGTATTTT. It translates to CASSFSPSGGGDTQYF.

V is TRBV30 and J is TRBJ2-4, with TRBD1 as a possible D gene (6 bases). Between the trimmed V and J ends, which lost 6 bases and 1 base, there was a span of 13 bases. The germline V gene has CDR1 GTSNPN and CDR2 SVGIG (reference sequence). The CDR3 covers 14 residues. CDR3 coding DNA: TGTGCCTGTTCCTGGGGGCAGGCCAAAAACATTCAGTACTTC. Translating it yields CACSWGQAKNIQYF.

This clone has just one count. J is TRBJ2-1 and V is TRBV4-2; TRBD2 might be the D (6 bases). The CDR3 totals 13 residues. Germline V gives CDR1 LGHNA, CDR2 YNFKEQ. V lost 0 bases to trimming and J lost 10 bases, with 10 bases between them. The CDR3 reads CASSQDGAGEQFF. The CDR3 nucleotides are TGTGCCAGCAGCCAAGATGGGGCGGGAGAGCAGTTCTTC.

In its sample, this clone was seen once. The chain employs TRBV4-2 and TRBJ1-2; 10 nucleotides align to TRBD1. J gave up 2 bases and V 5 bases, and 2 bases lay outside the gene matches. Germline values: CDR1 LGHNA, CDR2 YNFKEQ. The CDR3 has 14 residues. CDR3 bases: TGTGCCAGCAGCAAGGGACAGGGGAACTATGGCTACACCTTC. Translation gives CASSKGQGNYGYTF.

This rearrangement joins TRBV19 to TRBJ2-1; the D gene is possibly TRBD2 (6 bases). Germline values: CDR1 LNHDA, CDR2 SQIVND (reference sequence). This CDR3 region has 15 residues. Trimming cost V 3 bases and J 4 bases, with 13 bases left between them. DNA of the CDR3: TGTGCCAGTAGTATGTCGGGGGTACGTTACAATGAGCAGTTCTTC. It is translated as CASSMSGVRYNEQFF.

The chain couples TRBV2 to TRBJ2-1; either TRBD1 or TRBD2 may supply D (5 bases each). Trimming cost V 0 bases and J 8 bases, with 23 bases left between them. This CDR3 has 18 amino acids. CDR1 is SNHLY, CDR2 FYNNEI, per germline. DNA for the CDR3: TGTGCCAGCAGTGAAGCGCCCGGGGCGAGAAGTGGGAGCGATGAGCAGTTCTTC. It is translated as CASSEAPGARSGSDEQFF. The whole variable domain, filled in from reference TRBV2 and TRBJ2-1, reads EPEVTQTPSHQVTQMGQEVILRCVPISNHLYFYWYRQILGQKVEFLVSFYNNEISEKSEIFDDQFSVERPDGSNFTLKIRSTKLEDSAMYFCASSEAPGARSGSDEQFFGPGTRLTVL.

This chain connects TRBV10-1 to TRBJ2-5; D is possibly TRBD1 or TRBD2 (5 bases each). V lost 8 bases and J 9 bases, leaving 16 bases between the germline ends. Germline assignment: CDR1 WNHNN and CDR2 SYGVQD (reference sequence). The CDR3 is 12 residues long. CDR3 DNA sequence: TGCGCCAGCTCGGGGACCTACGGGCCCCAGTACTTC. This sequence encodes CASSGTYGPQYF.

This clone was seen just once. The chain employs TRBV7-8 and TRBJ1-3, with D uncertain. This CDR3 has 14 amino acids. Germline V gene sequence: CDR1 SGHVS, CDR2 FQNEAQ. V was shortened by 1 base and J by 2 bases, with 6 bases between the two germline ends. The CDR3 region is CASSLGVAGNTIYF. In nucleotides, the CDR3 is TGTGCCAGCAGCTTAGGTGTCGCTGGAAACACCATATATTTT.

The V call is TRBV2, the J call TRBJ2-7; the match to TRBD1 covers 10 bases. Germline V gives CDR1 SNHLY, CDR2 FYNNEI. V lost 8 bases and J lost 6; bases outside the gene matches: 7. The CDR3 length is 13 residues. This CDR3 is CASGTGVSREQYF. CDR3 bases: TGTGCCAGCGGGACAGGGGTATCTCGCGAGCAGTACTTC. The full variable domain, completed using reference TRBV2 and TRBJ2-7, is EPEVTQTPSHQVTQMGQEVILRCVPISNHLYFYWYRQILGQKVEFLVSFYNNEISEKSEIFDDQFSVERPDGSNFTLKIRSTKLEDSAMYFCASGTGVSREQYFGPGTRLTVT.

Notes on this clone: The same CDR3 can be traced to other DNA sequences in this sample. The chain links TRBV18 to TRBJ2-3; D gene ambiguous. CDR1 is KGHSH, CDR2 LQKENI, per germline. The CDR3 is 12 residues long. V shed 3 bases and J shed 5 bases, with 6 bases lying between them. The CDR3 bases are TGTGCCAGCTCACCGGCAGGAGATACGCAGTATTTT. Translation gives CASSPAGDTQYF.

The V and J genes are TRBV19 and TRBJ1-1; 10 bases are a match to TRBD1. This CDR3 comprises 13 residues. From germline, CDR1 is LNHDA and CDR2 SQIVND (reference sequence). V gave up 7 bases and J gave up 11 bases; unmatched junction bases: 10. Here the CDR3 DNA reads TGTGCCAGTAAAGCGACAGGGGGCCCGGGGGCTTTCTTT. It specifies CASKATGGPGAFF.

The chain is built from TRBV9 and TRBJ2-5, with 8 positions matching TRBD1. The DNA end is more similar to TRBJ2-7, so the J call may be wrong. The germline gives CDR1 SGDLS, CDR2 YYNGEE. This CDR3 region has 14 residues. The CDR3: CASSEGTGLYEQYF. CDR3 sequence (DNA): TGTGCCAGCAGCGAGGGGACAGGATTGTACGAGCAGTACTTC.

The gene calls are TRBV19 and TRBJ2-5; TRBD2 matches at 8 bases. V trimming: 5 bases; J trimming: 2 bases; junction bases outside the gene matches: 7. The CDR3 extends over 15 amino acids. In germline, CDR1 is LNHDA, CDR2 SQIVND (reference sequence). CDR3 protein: CASSGPGLAQETQYF. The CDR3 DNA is TGTGCCAGTAGTGGCCCAGGACTAGCTCAAGAGACCCAGTACTTC.

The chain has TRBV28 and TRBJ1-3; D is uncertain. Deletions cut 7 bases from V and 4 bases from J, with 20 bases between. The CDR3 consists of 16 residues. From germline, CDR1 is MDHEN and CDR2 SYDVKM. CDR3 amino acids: CASIRGVQRAGNTIYF. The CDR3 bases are TGTGCCAGCATTCGTGGGGTACAACGAGCGGGAAACACCATATATTTT.

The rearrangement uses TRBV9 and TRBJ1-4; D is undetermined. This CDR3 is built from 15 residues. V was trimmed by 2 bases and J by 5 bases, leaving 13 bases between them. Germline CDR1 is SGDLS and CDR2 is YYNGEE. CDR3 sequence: CASSVGWSRNEKLFF. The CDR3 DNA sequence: TGTGCCAGCAGCGTGGGGTGGTCAAGAAATGAAAAACTGTTTTTT.

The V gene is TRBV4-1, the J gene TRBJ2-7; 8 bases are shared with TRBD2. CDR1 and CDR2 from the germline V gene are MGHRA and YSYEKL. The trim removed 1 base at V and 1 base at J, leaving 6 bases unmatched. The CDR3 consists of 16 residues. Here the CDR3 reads CASSQGIAGLSYEQYF. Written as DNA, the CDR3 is TGCGCCAGCAGCCAAGGTATAGCGGGATTGTCCTACGAGCAGTACTTC.

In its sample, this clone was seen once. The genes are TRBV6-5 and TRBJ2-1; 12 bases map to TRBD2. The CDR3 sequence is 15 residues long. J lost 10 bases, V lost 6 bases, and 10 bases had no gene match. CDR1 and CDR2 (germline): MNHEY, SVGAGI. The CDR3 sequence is CASRSSGRASGEQFF. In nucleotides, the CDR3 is TGTGCCAGCAGATCTAGCGGGAGGGCCTCGGGGGAGCAGTTCTTC.

The CDR3 DNA reads TGTGCCAGCAGTGAATGGGGAGAGCAGTACTTC. Protein product: CASSEWGEQYF. The rearrangement links TRBV6-1 to TRBJ2-5, with a tentative D call TRBD2 (5 bases). V was shortened by 2 bases and J by 11 bases, with 9 bases between the two germline ends. The CDR3 has 11 amino acids. CDR1 is MNHNS and CDR2 is SASEGT in the germline V gene.

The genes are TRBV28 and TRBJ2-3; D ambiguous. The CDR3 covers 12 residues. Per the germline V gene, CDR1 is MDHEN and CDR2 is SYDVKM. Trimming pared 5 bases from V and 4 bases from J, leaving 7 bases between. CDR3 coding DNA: TGTGCCAGCAGTCCAAAGCCAGATACGCAGTATTTT. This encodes CASSPKPDTQYF.

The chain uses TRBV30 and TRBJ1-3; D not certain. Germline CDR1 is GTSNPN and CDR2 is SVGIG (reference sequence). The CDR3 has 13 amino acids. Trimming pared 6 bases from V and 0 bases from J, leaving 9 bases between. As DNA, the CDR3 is TGTGCCTGCTCGATTAGCTCTGGAAACACCATATATTTT. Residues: CACSISSGNTIYF. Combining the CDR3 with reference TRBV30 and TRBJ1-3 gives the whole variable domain SQTIHQWPATLVQPVGSPLSLECTVEGTSNPNLYWYRQAAGRGLQLLFYSVGIGQISSEVPQNLSASRPQDRQFILSSKKLLLSDSGFYLCACSISSGNTIYFGEGSWLTVV.

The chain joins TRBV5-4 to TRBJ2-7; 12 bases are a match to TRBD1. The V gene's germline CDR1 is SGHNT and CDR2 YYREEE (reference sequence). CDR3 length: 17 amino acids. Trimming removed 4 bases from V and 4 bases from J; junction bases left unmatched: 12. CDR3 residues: CASSPNIGTGGRYEQYF. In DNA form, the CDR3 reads TGTGCCAGCAGCCCAAACATAGGGACAGGGGGCAGGTACGAGCAGTACTTC. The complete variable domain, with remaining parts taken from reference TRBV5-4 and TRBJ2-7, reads ETGVTQSPTHLIKTRGQQVTLRCSSQSGHNTVSWYQQALGQGPQFIFQYYREEENGRGNFPPRFSGLQFPNYSSELNVNALELDDSALYLCASSPNIGTGGRYEQYFGPGTRLTVT.

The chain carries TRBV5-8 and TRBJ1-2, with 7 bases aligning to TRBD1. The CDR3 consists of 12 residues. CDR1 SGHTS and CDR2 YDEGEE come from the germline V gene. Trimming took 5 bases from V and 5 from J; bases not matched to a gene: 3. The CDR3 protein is CASREQGYGYTF. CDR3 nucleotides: TGTGCCAGCAGAGAACAGGGGTATGGCTACACCTTC.

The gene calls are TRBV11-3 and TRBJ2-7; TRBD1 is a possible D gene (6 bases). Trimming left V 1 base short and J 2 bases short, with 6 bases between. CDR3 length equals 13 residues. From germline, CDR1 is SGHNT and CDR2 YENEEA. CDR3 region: CASSLAGAYEQYF. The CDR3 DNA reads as TGTGCCAGCAGCTTAGCAGGGGCCTACGAGCAGTACTTC.

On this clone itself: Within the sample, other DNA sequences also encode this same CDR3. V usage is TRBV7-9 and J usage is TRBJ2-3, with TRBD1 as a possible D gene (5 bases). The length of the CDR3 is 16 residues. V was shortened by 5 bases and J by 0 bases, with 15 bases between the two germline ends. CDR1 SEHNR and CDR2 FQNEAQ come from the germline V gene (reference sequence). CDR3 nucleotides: TGTGCCAGCAGCCCTTACCTGGGGCGTAGCACAGATACGCAGTATTTT. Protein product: CASSPYLGRSTDTQYF.